The subject of this entry is one T cell receptor beta chain. Vbeta (60) and Jbeta (13) primers were used in the PCR. Data came from immunoSEQ multiplex PCR; TCRdb stores just in-frame clones and leaves some out. This repertoire shows 50,000 to 60,000 clones, approximately 78% found once; its top ten account for less than 1.5%. CDR3 length equals 15 residues. V lost 5 bases and J lost 0, with 11 bases in between. CDR1 and CDR2 (germline): SEHNR, FQNEAQ (reference sequence). The data were obtained in a study of cytomegalovirus exposure and HLA in healthy donors. All the people who gave samples were healthy bone marrow donors.

This chain connects TRBV7-9 to TRBJ1-5; D is uncertain. The receptor was isolated from a female donor in good health and CMV-seronegative. Sequencing was carried out using PBMCs. CDR3 protein: CASSVGSYSNQPQHF. The DNA of the CDR3 is TGTGCCAGCAGCGTTGGCTCTTATAGCAATCAGCCCCAGCATTTT.